This T cell receptor beta chain was documented in a study of T cell responses to AZD1222 COVID-19 vaccine. The assay was immunoSEQ multiplex PCR, and TCRdb's table has in-frame clones only and misses some. The table has fewer than 200,000 clones, 85% to 95% seen once. The study, taken as a whole, reports: Vaccine-associated CD4 TCRs spanned spike, dominant at 160-218 and 743-854. After the peak T cell response, and only then, were repertoires sampled. Donors skewed white British and female; clonal diversity was possibly underestimated. Rises in breadth and depth of Spike-specific TCRs came after two AZD1222 doses.

Germline CDR1 and CDR2: LNHDA and SQIVND (reference sequence). This CDR3 has 15 residues. The V end lost 1 base, the J end lost 0 bases, and 7 bases lay between the germline ends. About this clone: As yet, its antigen is unknown.

Material: peripheral blood, obtained on day 0 of AZD1222 vaccination. This chain uses TRBV19 with TRBJ2-1; no firm D call. This sequence was found in an adult in good health. CDR3 protein: CASSIVQISYNEQFF. CDR3 DNA: TGTGCCAGTAGTATAGTCCAGATCTCCTACAATGAGCAGTTCTTC.